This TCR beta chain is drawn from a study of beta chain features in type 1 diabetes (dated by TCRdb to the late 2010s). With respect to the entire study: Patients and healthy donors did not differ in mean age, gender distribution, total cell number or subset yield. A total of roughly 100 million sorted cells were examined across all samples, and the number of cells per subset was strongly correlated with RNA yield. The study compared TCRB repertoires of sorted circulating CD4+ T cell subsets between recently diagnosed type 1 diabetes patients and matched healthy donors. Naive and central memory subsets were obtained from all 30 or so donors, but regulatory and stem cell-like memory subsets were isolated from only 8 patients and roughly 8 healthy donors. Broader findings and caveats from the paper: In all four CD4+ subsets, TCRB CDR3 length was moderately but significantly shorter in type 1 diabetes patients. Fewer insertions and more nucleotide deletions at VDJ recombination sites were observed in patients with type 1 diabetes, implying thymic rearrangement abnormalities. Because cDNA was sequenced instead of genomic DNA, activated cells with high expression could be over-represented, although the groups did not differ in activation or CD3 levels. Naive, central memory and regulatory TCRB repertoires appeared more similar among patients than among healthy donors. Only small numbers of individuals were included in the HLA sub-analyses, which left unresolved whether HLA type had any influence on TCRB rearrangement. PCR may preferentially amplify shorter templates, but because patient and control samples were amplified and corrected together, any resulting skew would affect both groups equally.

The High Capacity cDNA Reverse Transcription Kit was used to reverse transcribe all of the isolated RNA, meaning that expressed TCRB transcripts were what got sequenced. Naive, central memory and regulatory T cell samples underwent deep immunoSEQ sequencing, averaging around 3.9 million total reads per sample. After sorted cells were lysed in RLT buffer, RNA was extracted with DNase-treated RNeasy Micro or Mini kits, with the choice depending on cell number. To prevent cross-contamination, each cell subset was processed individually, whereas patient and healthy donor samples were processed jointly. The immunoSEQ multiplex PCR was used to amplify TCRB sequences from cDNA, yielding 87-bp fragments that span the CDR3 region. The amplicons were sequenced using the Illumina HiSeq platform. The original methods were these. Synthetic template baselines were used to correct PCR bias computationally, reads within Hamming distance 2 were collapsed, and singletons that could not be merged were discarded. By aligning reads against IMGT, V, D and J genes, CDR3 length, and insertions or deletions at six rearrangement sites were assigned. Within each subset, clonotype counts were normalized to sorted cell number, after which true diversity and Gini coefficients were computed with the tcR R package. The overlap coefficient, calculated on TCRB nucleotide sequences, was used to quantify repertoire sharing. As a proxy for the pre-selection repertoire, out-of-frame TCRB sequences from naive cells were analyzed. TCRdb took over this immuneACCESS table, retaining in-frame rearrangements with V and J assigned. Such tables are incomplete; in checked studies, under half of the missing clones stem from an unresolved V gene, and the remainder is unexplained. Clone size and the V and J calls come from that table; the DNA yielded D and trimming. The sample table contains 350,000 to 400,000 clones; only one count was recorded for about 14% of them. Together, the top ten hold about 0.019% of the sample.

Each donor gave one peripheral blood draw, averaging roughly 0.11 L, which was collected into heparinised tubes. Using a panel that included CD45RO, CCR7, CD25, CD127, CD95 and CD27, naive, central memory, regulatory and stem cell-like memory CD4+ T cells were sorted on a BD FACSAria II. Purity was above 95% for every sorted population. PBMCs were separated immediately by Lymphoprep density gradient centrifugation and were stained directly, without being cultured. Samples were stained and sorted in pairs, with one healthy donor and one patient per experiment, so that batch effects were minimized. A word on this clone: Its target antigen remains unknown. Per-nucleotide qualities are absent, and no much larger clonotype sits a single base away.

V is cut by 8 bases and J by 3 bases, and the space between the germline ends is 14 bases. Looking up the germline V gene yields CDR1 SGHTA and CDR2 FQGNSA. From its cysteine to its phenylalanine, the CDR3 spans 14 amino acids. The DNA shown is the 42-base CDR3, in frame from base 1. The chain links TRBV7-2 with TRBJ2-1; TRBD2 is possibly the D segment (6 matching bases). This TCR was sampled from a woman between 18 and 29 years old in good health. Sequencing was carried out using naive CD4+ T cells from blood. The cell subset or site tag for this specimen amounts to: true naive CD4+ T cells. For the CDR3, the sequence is CASSEGAIYNEQFF. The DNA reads TGTGCCAGCTCGGAGGGAGCGATCTACAATGAGCAGTTCTTC.